These 22 T cell receptor beta chains were all obtained from the same sample, sequenced in a study of OX40 agonist ivuxolimab in advanced cancers. The table came from immunoSEQ multiplex PCR; TCRdb's copy has only in-frame clones and leaves some out. Of around 81,000 clones listed, approximately 87% are singletons. The sample here was CD4+ or CD8+ T cells sorted from blood, taken in a trial of the OX40 agonist ivuxolimab. Source of these receptors: an adult with an advanced solid tumor such as melanoma, head and neck, liver or kidney cancer.

V usage is TRBV28 and J usage is TRBJ1-5, with 9 positions matching TRBD1. The germline gives CDR1 MDHEN, CDR2 SYDVKM. The CDR3 extends over 15 amino acids. V dropped 3 bases and J dropped 6; count of bases not matched to a gene: 6. Here the CDR3 reads CASSFGTGLFQPQHF. DNA of the CDR3: TGTGCCAGCAGTTTCGGGACAGGGTTGTTTCAGCCCCAGCATTTT.

In its sample, this clone was seen once. The chain links TRBV5-1 to TRBJ1-2; D not resolved. Trimming cost V 0 bases and J 7 bases, with 16 bases left between them. This CDR3 contains 15 residues. Germline-derived CDR1 and CDR2 are SGHRS and YFSETQ. The CDR3 coding sequence is TGCGCCAGCAGCTTGGGGACCCAAGCGATCGGTGGCTACACCTTC. Amino acids: CASSLGTQAIGGYTF. Full variable domain (rest looked up from reference TRBV5-1 and TRBJ1-2): KAGVTQTPRYLIKTRGQQVTLSCSPISGHRSVSWYQQTPGQGLQFLFEYFSETQRNKGNFPGRFSGRQFSNSRSEMNVSTLELGDSALYLCASSLGTQAIGGYTFGSGTRLTVV.

The genes are TRBV7-8 and TRBJ2-5; D is undetermined. CDR3 size: 17 residues. In germline, CDR1 is SGHVS, CDR2 FQNEAQ. V lost 2 bases and J 5 bases, leaving 21 bases between the germline ends. The CDR3 sequence is CASSLRAGPSKWETQYF. CDR3 sequence (DNA): TGTGCCAGCAGCTTACGTGCAGGTCCGTCGAAATGGGAGACCCAGTACTTC.

The genes are TRBV2 and TRBJ1-2; no firm D call. Trimming removed 8 bases from V and 2 bases from J, with 9 bases in between. Germline CDR1 reads SNHLY; CDR2 reads FYNNEI. This CDR3 has 12 residues. The CDR3 DNA reads TGTGCCAGCGGGGAAGGAAACTATGGCTACACCTTC. Amino acid sequence: CASGEGNYGYTF.

The chain is built from TRBV7-9 and TRBJ1-1; 7 bases fit TRBD1. CDR3 length equals 15 residues. Germline V gene data show CDR1 as SEHNR and CDR2 as FQNEAQ (reference sequence). V was pared by 1 base and J by 1 base, with 3 bases of the junction left unmatched. Written as DNA, the CDR3 is TGTGCCAGCAGCTTAGAAGGGGGCTGGAACACTGAAGCTTTCTTT. Protein: CASSLEGGWNTEAFF. Full variable domain (remainder filled in from reference TRBV7-9 and TRBJ1-1): DTGVSQNPRHKITKRGQNVTFRCDPISEHNRLYWYRQTLGQGPEFLTYFQNEAQLEKSRLLSDRFSAERPKGSFSTLEIQRTEQGDSAMYLCASSLEGGWNTEAFFGQGTRLTVV.

V usage is TRBV28 and J usage is TRBJ2-7; D uncertain. The CDR3 extends over 12 amino acids. Trimming took 10 bases from V and 7 from J, leaving 17 bases between them. Germline values: CDR1 MDHEN, CDR2 SYDVKM. CDR3 sequence reads: CATQVSLGEQYF. The CDR3 DNA reads TGTGCCACCCAGGTTTCTCTTGGAGAGCAGTACTTC. Based on the CDR3 plus reference TRBV28 and TRBJ2-7, the full variable domain is DVKVTQSSRYLVKRTGEKVFLECVQDMDHENMFWYRQDPGLGLRLIYFSYDVKMKEKGDIPEGYSVSREKKERFSLILESASTNQTSMYLCATQVSLGEQYFGPGTRLTVT.

The gene calls are TRBV11-2 and TRBJ2-7, with D unclear. The germline CDR1 and CDR2 sequences are SGHAT and FQNNGV. The CDR3 covers 12 residues. The V end lost 5 bases, the J end lost 3 bases, and 8 bases lay between the germline ends. The CDR3, as DNA: TGTGCCAGCAGCAAGCTGGACTACGAGCAGTACTTC. Encoded protein: CASSKLDYEQYF.

The rearrangement uses TRBV28 and TRBJ2-5, with D possibly being TRBD1 (6 bases). The end of the DNA aligns better with TRBJ2-7, so the J call may be wrong. In germline, CDR1 is MDHEN, CDR2 SYDVKM. The CDR3 length is 15 residues. The CDR3 coding sequence is TGTGCCAGCAGTCTAACAGGGAGAAGCACCTACGAGCAGTACTTC. Residues: CASSLTGRSTYEQYF.

This clone was counted between two and nine times. The rearrangement uses TRBV14 and TRBJ1-1, with unresolved D. Trimming stripped 3 bases from V and 1 base from J, with 3 bases between. The CDR3 is 12 residues long. Germline CDR1 reads SGHDN; CDR2 reads FVKESK. The CDR3 protein is CASSQTNTEAFF. CDR3 coding DNA: TGTGCCAGCAGCCAGACGAACACTGAAGCTTTCTTT.

The genes are TRBV5-1 and TRBJ2-3, with D perhaps TRBD2 (6 bases). Between the trimmed V and J ends, which lost 1 base and 4 bases, there was a span of 13 bases. This CDR3 spans 15 amino acids. Germline V gives CDR1 SGHRS, CDR2 YFSETQ. The CDR3 here is CASSLWGEVADTQYF. DNA of the CDR3: TGCGCCAGCAGCTTGTGGGGGGAGGTCGCAGATACGCAGTATTTT.

V gene TRBV9 combines with J gene TRBJ2-5; D is undetermined. The CDR3 contains 14 residues. Germline loops: CDR1 SGDLS, CDR2 YYNGEE. V was trimmed by 0 bases and J by 1 base, leaving 7 bases between them. The CDR3 nucleotides are TGTGCCAGCAGCGTAGGTCGGTCCCAAGAGACCCAGTACTTC. It codes for CASSVGRSQETQYF.

The V call is TRBV6-6, the J call TRBJ1-1; D call uncertain. The CDR3 covers 14 residues. CDR1 and CDR2 from the germline V gene are MNHNY and SVGAGI (reference sequence). The V end lost 6 bases, the J end lost 8 bases, and 19 bases lay between the germline ends. This CDR3 is CASSHGQPTREAFF. The CDR3 region has the DNA TGTGCCAGCAGCCACGGGCAGCCCACTAGGGAAGCTTTCTTT.

This chain links TRBV19 with TRBJ2-2, with 7 bases aligning to TRBD1. The CDR3 contains 14 residues. Germline-derived CDR1 and CDR2 are LNHDA and SQIVND (reference sequence). V gave up 6 bases and J gave up 4 bases; unmatched junction bases: 5. CDR3 sequence: CASRPTGVTGELFF. CDR3 coding DNA: TGTGCCAGTAGACCCACAGGGGTCACCGGGGAGCTGTTTTTT.

The chain joins TRBV5-4 to TRBJ2-5, with 11 positions matching TRBD1. This CDR3 has 14 amino acids. The germline V gene has CDR1 SGHNT and CDR2 YYREEE (reference sequence). Trimming removed 5 bases from V and 4 bases from J; junction bases left unmatched: 4. The CDR3 reads CASRGTGGLETQYF. CDR3 DNA sequence: TGTGCCAGCAGAGGGACAGGGGGTCTAGAGACCCAGTACTTC.

The chain links TRBV4-3 to TRBJ2-3; 7 positions match TRBD2. This CDR3 is built from 16 residues. Germline V gene sequence: CDR1 LGHNA, CDR2 YSLEER. The V segment lost 0 bases and the J segment 4 bases; nucleotides outside the gene matches: 7. The chain's CDR3 is CASSQELGEGADTQYF. Here the CDR3 DNA reads TGCGCCAGCAGCCAAGAACTAGGGGAGGGTGCAGATACGCAGTATTTT.

As concerns this clone: At one end the junction does not follow the germline gene, possibly because of a read error. This sequence joins TRBV4-1 and TRBJ2-3; 11 bases align to TRBD2. The CDR3 loop spans 13 amino acids. In germline, CDR1 is MGHRA, CDR2 YSYEKL. The CDR3 bases are TGCGCCAGCAGCCAGGCAAGACTAGCGGGGTTACATTTT. Protein: CASSQARLAGLHF.

V usage is TRBV28 and J usage is TRBJ2-7, with 11 bases that match TRBD1. After removal of 5 bases from V and 3 bases from J, the junction contained 6 bases not matched to a gene. CDR1 and CDR2 from the germline V gene are MDHEN and SYDVKM. The CDR3 spans 15 residues. This chain's CDR3 is CASSNPGQGVYEQYF. CDR3 nucleotide sequence: TGTGCCAGCAGTAACCCGGGACAGGGGGTCTACGAGCAGTACTTC. The full variable domain, completed using reference TRBV28 and TRBJ2-7, is DVKVTQSSRYLVKRTGEKVFLECVQDMDHENMFWYRQDPGLGLRLIYFSYDVKMKEKGDIPEGYSVSREKKERFSLILESASTNQTSMYLCASSNPGQGVYEQYFGPGTRLTVT.

V gene TRBV5-5 combines with J gene TRBJ1-2; D is possibly TRBD1 (5 bases). V gave up 0 bases and J gave up 4 bases, with 19 bases separating them. Germline V lookup: CDR1 SGHKS, CDR2 YYEKEE (reference sequence). CDR3 length equals 17 residues. The CDR3: CASSLERGRDSSYGYTF. DNA of the CDR3: TGTGCCAGCAGCTTGGAAAGGGGCCGGGATTCTAGCTATGGCTACACCTTC.

The chain carries TRBV15 and TRBJ2-5; 7 bases are a match to TRBD2. V lost 3 bases, J lost 4 bases, and 11 bases stayed unmatched. This CDR3 is 16 amino acids long. Germline V gene lookup returns CDR1 LNHNV and CDR2 YYDKDF (reference sequence). This CDR3 is CATSSGGKGGIETQYF. CDR3 nucleotides: TGTGCCACCAGCAGCGGGGGGAAGGGTGGGATAGAGACCCAGTACTTC.

The chain joins TRBV27 to TRBJ2-5; 10 bases match TRBD2. This CDR3 is built from 16 residues. Germline V gene data show CDR1 as MNHEY and CDR2 as SMNVEV (reference sequence). V dropped 6 bases and J dropped 0; count of bases not matched to a gene: 7. The CDR3 DNA reads as TGTGCCAGCAGCTCTTGGACTAGCGGCAACCAAGAGACCCAGTACTTC. Translation: CASSSWTSGNQETQYF.

The chain couples TRBV25-1 to TRBJ2-3, with 10 nucleotides matching TRBD2. CDR1 is MGHDK and CDR2 is SYGVNS in the germline V gene. The CDR3 consists of 15 residues. Germline trimming cut 5 bases from V and 6 bases from J; bases unmatched to any gene: 8. The DNA of the CDR3 is TGTGCCAGCAGTTCCCGACTAGCGGGCGGGGATACGCAGTATTTT. Encoded protein: CASSSRLAGGDTQYF. The complete variable domain, with remaining parts taken from reference TRBV25-1 and TRBJ2-3, reads EADIYQTPRYLVIGTGKKITLECSQTMGHDKMYWYQQDPGMELHLIHYSYGVNSTEKGDLSSESTVSRIRTEHFPLTLESARPSHTSQYLCASSSRLAGGDTQYFGPGTRLTVL.

CDR3 in amino acids: CASSLMGTLAGEHNEQFF. DNA for the CDR3: TGTGCCAGCAGCCTAATGGGAACACTAGCGGGAGAGCACAATGAGCAGTTCTTC. This chain links TRBV7-3 with TRBJ2-1; 11 bases are a match to TRBD2. This CDR3 comprises 18 residues. Germline V gene sequence: CDR1 SGHTA, CDR2 FQGTGA. The junction had 14 bases not matched to a gene; V was cut back by 5 bases and J by 5 bases.